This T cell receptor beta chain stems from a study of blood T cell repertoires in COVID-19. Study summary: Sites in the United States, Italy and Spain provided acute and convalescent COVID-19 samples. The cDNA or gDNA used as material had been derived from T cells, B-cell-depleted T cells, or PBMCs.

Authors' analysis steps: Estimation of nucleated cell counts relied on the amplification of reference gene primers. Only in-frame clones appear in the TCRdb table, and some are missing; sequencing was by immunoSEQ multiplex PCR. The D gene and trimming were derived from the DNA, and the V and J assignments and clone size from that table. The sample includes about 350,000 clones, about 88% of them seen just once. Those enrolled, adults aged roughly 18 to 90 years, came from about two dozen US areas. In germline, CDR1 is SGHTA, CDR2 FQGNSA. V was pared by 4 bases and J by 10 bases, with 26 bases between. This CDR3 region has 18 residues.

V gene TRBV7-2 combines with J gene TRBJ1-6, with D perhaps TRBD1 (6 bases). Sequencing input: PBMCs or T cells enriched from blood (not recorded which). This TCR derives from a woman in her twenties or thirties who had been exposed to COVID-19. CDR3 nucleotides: TGTGCCAGCAGCTCCTCGACCCTTACAGGGAGCCTGGAGTCACCCCTCCACTTT. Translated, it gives CASSSSTLTGSLESPLHF.